This T cell receptor (beta chain) was retrieved from a study of shared clonotypes between healthy human individuals. Turning to the study itself: The donor pool was made up of a couple of women and three men aged 18 to 49. Findings and caveats of the study: Sample collection involved blood only; tissue repertoires are likely different. Across several donors, naive CD4 shared 5% to 5.5%, naive CD8 over 3%, memory CD4 roughly 2.4%, memory CD8 0.4%.

Across several immunoSEQ plates, the genomic DNA of each subset was split evenly. TCRdb's table, derived via immunoSEQ multiplex PCR, lists solely in-frame clones and lacks some. The data hold some 500,000 clones, with approximately 95% observed a single time. There are 14 residues in the CDR3. Losses at the gene ends were 4 bases for V and 3 bases for J; bases not matched to a gene: 4. Germline CDR1 and CDR2: SGDLS and YYNGEE. Comments on this clone: The antigen is not known.

The sequence was collected from a woman in her thirties in good health. Material for sequencing was naive CD4+ T cells sorted from blood. Subset described: CD45RA+ positively selected. The chain recombines TRBV9 with TRBJ2-5, with TRBD1 identical over 9 bases. The DNA for the CDR3 is TGTGCCAGCAGCACAACAGGGGGCAAAGAGACCCAGTACTTC. This translates into CASSTTGGKETQYF.